This T cell receptor beta chain originates from a study of T cell responses to AZD1222 COVID-19 vaccine. Study-level information: Samples with a second dose at about 4 or about 12 weeks were pooled together.

There are 17 residues in the CDR3. Trimming took off 0 bases at V and 0 bases at J, with 12 bases between the two ends. In germline, CDR1 is LNHDA, CDR2 SQIVND (reference sequence). Assay used: immunoSEQ multiplex PCR; TCRdb lists only in-frame clones, some missing. The repertoire includes about 93,000 clones, 88% of them detected once, and less than 20% sits in the top ten. Study observations and caveats: Vaccine-associated CD4 TCRs spanned spike, dominant at 160-218 and 743-854.

About this clone itself: Its antigen is unidentified.

Source: peripheral blood, taken on day 0 of AZD1222 vaccination. The chain has TRBV19 and TRBJ2-4; D is possibly TRBD1 or TRBD2 (5 bases each). The TCR comes from an adult in good health. The CDR3, as DNA: TGTGCCAGTAGTATAGAGGGACCAGCGCTAGCCAAAAACATTCAGTACTTC. Protein product: CASSIEGPALAKNIQYF.